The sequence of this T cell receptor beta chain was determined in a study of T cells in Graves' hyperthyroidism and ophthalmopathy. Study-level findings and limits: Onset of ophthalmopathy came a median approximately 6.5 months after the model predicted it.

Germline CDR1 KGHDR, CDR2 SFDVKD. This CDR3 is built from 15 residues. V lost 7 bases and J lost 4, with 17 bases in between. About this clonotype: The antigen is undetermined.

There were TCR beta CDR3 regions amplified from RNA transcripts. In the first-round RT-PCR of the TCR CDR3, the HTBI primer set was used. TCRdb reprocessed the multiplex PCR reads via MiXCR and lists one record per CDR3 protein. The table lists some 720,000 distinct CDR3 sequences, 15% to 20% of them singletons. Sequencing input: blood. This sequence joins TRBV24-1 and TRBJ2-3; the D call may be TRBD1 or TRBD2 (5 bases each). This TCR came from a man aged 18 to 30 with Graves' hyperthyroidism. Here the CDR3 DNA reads TGTGCCACCAGCGGAGTTCGAGGGGCCTCAGATACGCAGTATTTT. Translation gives CATSGVRGASDTQYF.